What follows are 5 T cell receptor beta chains derived from one specimen sequenced in a study of blood T cell repertoires in COVID-19 (dated by TCRdb to about 2020). Library preparation employed the immunoSEQ multiplex PCR assay. TCRdb holds this immuneACCESS table with in-frame rearrangements only. Some clones are missing; in checked studies, unresolved V genes explain under half, and the rest has no known cause. The sample table holds approximately 190,000 clones, of which around 84% were seen once. Of the sample, over 4.5% is held by the ten largest clones. Sample: peripheral blood. The source is a man aged 80 or over with acute or convalescent COVID-19.

CDR3 coding DNA: TGTGCCAGCAGTTGGGAGACAGGGAGATACAATGAGCAGTTCTTC. Protein sequence: CASSWETGRYNEQFF. The chain links TRBV27 to TRBJ2-1, with 7 nucleotides matching TRBD1. Germline CDR1 MNHEY, CDR2 SMNVEV (reference sequence). With 4 bases clipped from V and 4 bases from J, the junction kept 7 bases outside the gene matches. CDR3 length: 15 residues.

The rearrangement joins TRBV6-5 to TRBJ2-5, with TRBD1 matching over 10 bases. Trimming removed 7 bases from V and 2 bases from J; junction bases left unmatched: 7. The CDR3 runs to 15 residues. CDR1 is MNHEY, CDR2 SVGAGI, per germline. CDR3: CASIPTGGTQETQYF. In nucleotides, the CDR3 is TGTGCCAGCATACCGACAGGGGGCACGCAAGAGACCCAGTACTTC.

This rearrangement joins TRBV12-3 or TRBV12-4 to TRBJ1-2; 8 nucleotides align to TRBD1. CDR3 size: 13 residues. V lost 6 bases to trimming and J lost 8 bases; unmatched junction nucleotides: 8. This chain's CDR3 is CASSQDRVGGYTF. DNA for the CDR3: TGTGCCAGCAGCCAGGACAGGGTGGGAGGCTACACCTTC.

V usage is TRBV11-3 and J usage is TRBJ2-5; 13 positions match TRBD2. The V gene's germline CDR1 is SGHNT and CDR2 YENEEA. V lost 1 base to trimming and J lost 0 bases; unmatched junction nucleotides: 8. The CDR3 contains 19 residues. This CDR3 reads CASSLVGTSGMGDQETQYF. The CDR3 DNA sequence: TGTGCCAGCAGCTTAGTCGGGACTAGCGGGATGGGGGACCAAGAGACCCAGTACTTC.

The chain couples TRBV12-3 or TRBV12-4 to TRBJ1-1; TRBD1 aligns across 8 bases. The trim removed 3 bases at V and 6 bases at J, leaving 3 bases unmatched. The CDR3 has 13 amino acids. The CDR3 is CASSFGTGPEAFF. In DNA, the CDR3 is TGTGCCAGCAGTTTCGGGACAGGACCTGAAGCTTTCTTT.